Included here is one TCR beta chain sequence, with context. The sample originates from a study of blood T cell repertoires in COVID-19. Study-wide background: Acute and convalescent COVID-19 specimens originated in the United States, Italy and Spain. Sources were T cells, B-cell-depleted T cells, or PBMCs; the material itself was cDNA or gDNA.

Original processing notes: Cell counts per sample came from amplifying reference gene primers. Assay used: immunoSEQ multiplex PCR; TCRdb lists only in-frame clones, some missing. For V, J and clone size, that table is used; D and trimming come from the DNA. Of 240,000 or so clones in the sample, around 90% are singletons; the top ten hold around 0.8%. There are 15 residues in the CDR3. The V end lost 1 base, the J end lost 2 bases, and 6 bases lay between the germline ends. Germline lookup yields CDR1 SEHNR and CDR2 FQNEAQ (reference sequence). The sequence was collected from a woman in her thirties with acute or convalescent COVID-19. V is TRBV7-9 and J is TRBJ1-6, with a possible D match to TRBD1 (5 bases). Sequenced: peripheral blood. The CDR3 region is CASSLGGTYNSPLHF. The CDR3 DNA follows: TGTGCCAGCAGCTTAGGGGGCACCTATAATTCACCCCTCCACTTT.